These 2 T cell receptor beta chains came from one sample sequenced in a study of blood T cell repertoires in COVID-19. Some clones are missing from TCRdb's copy, which holds only in-frame ones; the method was immunoSEQ multiplex PCR. The table records about 60,000 clones, 75% to 95% of them present only once. The sequencing sample was made of peripheral blood. The source of these receptors is a human donor with active COVID-19. The donor label of this sample is uncertain.

This clone was picked up one time. The chain couples TRBV6-1 to TRBJ2-7; TRBD1 agrees at 9 bases. There are 16 residues in the CDR3. The trim removed 4 bases at V and 2 bases at J, leaving 9 bases unmatched. Germline lookup yields CDR1 MNHNS and CDR2 SASEGT. CDR3 region: CASSAPGTGIPYEQYF. In nucleotides, the CDR3 is TGTGCCAGCAGTGCGCCCGGGACAGGGATTCCCTACGAGCAGTACTTC.

The chain is built from TRBV16 and TRBJ2-1; the D is unclear. The CDR3 extends over 13 amino acids. The ends were cut back, 3 bases at V and 6 bases at J, with 9 bases in the middle. Germline V gene sequence: CDR1 KGHSY, CDR2 FQNENV. Here the CDR3 reads CASSQSRSNEQFF. In DNA, the CDR3 is TGTGCCAGCAGCCAGTCGCGTAGCAATGAGCAGTTCTTC.